The T cell receptor (beta chain) under discussion was sequenced for a study of chemoradiotherapy in HPV16-positive cancers. Worth noting for this clone: Its specificity is unknown.

This CDR3 spans 15 amino acids. The germline CDR1 and CDR2 sequences are PRHDT and FYEKMQ (reference sequence). V was clipped by 0 bases and J by 8 bases, with 11 bases between them. Sequencing was performed with immunoSEQ multiplex PCR; in TCRdb, only in-frame clones are kept and a portion is missing. The sample holds about 8,600 clones, around nine tenths seen once. General study results and limits: Candidate HPV-specific clones and E7-related TCR motifs grew in tumor during treatment.

Over chemoradiotherapy, repertoires were sampled more than once. This receptor was taken from a human donor with HPV-associated anogenital cancer. The chain has TRBV13 and TRBJ1-6, with D perhaps matching TRBD1 (6 bases). The source was blood, collected from a patient who underwent chemoradiotherapy. The DNA for the CDR3 is TGTGCCAGCAGCTTAGGGGCAGGGGTTTATTCACCCCTCCACTTT. Encoded protein: CASSLGAGVYSPLHF.